This TCR beta chain was found in a study of shared clonotypes between healthy human individuals. Findings of the study overall: Sorted-subset sequencing was shown by rarefaction to be incomplete despite large depth.

As concerns this clone: Its specificity is unknown.

CDR1 MNHEY and CDR2 SVGAGI come from the germline V gene. The germline V and J ends were trimmed by 5 bases and 0 bases, with 10 bases remaining between them. The CDR3 sequence is 14 residues long. Sequencing was performed with immunoSEQ multiplex PCR; in TCRdb, only in-frame clones are kept and a portion is missing. The repertoire includes some 1 million clones, 65% to 75% of them detected once, and approximately 1.5% sits in the top ten. Source material: memory CD4+ T cells sorted from blood. This sample's subset: CD45RA-negative fraction. The sequence derives from a man between 18 and 29 years old in good health. The chain employs TRBV6-5 and TRBJ1-1; D ambiguous. The CDR3 region has the DNA TGTGCCAGCAGTAGTCCCGGCATGAACACTGAAGCTTTCTTT. Its translation: CASSSPGMNTEAFF.